The text below deals with one T cell receptor (beta chain). Its specificity is unknown. These data are taken from a study of CD8 T cells in Susac syndrome. Points from the study as a whole: Regarding the TCR sequencing and HLA analysis, the study admitted that a relatively small number of individuals were involved.

TCR beta from blood CD8+ and CD4+ T cells was sequenced. TEMRA cells underwent FACS enrichment and CD8+ and CD4+ T cells underwent negative isolation. The CDR3 sequence is 16 residues long. The ends lost 5 bases at V and 6 bases at J; junction bases unmatched: 12. Germline V lookup: CDR1 MDHEN, CDR2 SYDVKM. Reverse transcription of about 0.45 to 1 ug RNA was performed with random hexamers. TCRdb called the immunoSEQ multiplex PCR reads again in MiXCR, with one record for every CDR3 protein. The data contain approximately 120,000 distinct CDR3 sequences, 90% to 98% of them singletons. The source material was CD4+ T cells from PBMCs. This TCR was sampled from a human donor in good health. The chain has TRBV28 and TRBJ2-1, with 8 bases that match TRBD2. CDR3 DNA: TGTGCCAGCAGTACCCTCAGAGGTAGCGGGGCCAATGAGCAGTTCTTC. Translating it yields CASSTLRGSGANEQFF.